This TCR beta chain was sequenced during a study of cytomegalovirus exposure and HLA in healthy donors. This clone has a single count. What it recognizes is unknown. Study-wide results and caveats: The authors confirmed in vitro that three CMV-associated chains were specific for CMV antigens.

The CDR3 totals 13 residues. Germline assignment: CDR1 LGHNT and CDR2 FRNRAP. The V gene end was trimmed by 6 bases and the J gene end by 4 bases; junction bases not matched to a gene: 4. This PCR relied on a set of 60 Vbeta primers and 13 Jbeta primers. Clones were sequenced by immunoSEQ multiplex PCR, and TCRdb holds only the in-frame ones, with some missing. Seen here are about 130,000 clones, 80% observed once, and the top ten hold 4%. Sequenced: PBMCs. This rearrangement joins TRBV12-5 to TRBJ1-1; 8 bases are shared with TRBD1. The sequence was obtained from a woman aged 40 to 50 in good health and CMV-seronegative. CDR3 sequence reads: CASGTGAGTEAFF. In DNA form, the CDR3 reads TGTGCTAGTGGGACAGGGGCGGGCACTGAAGCTTTCTTT.